Each of the 23 T cell receptor beta chains below was sequenced from the same sample in a study of T cell responses to AZD1222 COVID-19 vaccine. Measured with immunoSEQ multiplex PCR; TCRdb has only the in-frame clones, and not every one. The profile shows some 130,000 clones, approximately 91% of them singletons. Sequenced material: peripheral blood, taken 28 days after the second AZD1222 dose. These receptors came from an adult who received the AZD1222 COVID-19 vaccine.

This clone was seen only once. The genes are TRBV6-5 and TRBJ2-7; TRBD2 matches 9 bases. V was pared by 6 bases and J by 2 bases, with 8 bases of the junction left unmatched. The germline V gene has CDR1 MNHEY and CDR2 SVGAGI. The CDR3 has 15 residues. CDR3 DNA: TGTGCCAGCAGCCTAACTAGCGGGCAAGCCTACGAGCAGTACTTC. Amino acid sequence: CASSLTSGQAYEQYF.

J is TRBJ2-7 and V is TRBV7-8, with D possibly TRBD2 on 6 matching bases. The CDR3 loop spans 15 amino acids. V lost 5 bases and J lost 2, with 16 bases in between. CDR1 SGHVS and CDR2 FQNEAQ come from the germline V gene. CDR3 sequence reads: CASSLTREYAYEQYF. The CDR3, as DNA: TGTGCCAGCAGCCTTACACGGGAGTACGCCTACGAGCAGTACTTC.

This clone was observed a few times. The chain carries TRBV6-1 and TRBJ1-4, with 9 bases matching TRBD1. The germline gives CDR1 MNHNS, CDR2 SASEGT. This CDR3 region has 14 residues. Unmatched junction bases numbered 2, after V lost 3 bases and J lost 6 bases. DNA of the CDR3: TGTGCCAGCAGTGAGGACAGGGGCGATGAAAAACTGTTTTTT. It translates to CASSEDRGDEKLFF.

This clone was observed a single time. The chain employs TRBV2 and TRBJ1-3; 7 bases line up with TRBD1. V shed 5 bases, J shed 2 bases, and the junction held 3 bases outside the gene matches. The germline V gene encodes CDR1 SNHLY and CDR2 FYNNEI. The CDR3 loop spans 14 amino acids. The CDR3 loop is CASSPDRAGNTIYF. CDR3 nucleotides: TGTGCCAGCAGTCCCGACAGGGCTGGAAACACCATATATTTT.

The chain combines TRBV5-6 with TRBJ2-7; perhaps TRBD1 as D (7 bases). V lost 0 bases, J lost 1 base, and 11 bases lay in between. CDR1 and CDR2 from the germline V gene are SGHDT and YYEEEE. CDR3 length: 15 amino acids. DNA of the CDR3: TGTGCCAGCAGCTTGGCCCCAGGGGGGTCCTACGAGCAGTACTTC. Translating it yields CASSLAPGGSYEQYF.

V gene TRBV3-1 (or the pseudogene TRBV3-2) combines with J gene TRBJ2-7, with 10 positions matching TRBD1. The CDR3 length is 15 residues. Per the germline V gene, CDR1 is LGHDT and CDR2 is YNNKEL (reference sequence). The junction had 4 bases not matched to a gene; V was cut back by 3 bases and J by 2 bases. Here the CDR3 reads CASSQRTGGPYEQYF. Here the CDR3 DNA reads TGTGCCAGCAGCCAGAGGACAGGGGGTCCCTACGAGCAGTACTTC.

The chain is built from TRBV5-5 and TRBJ2-1; 8 positions agree with TRBD2. Germline CDR1 SGHKS, CDR2 YYEKEE (reference sequence). With V trimmed by 0 bases and J by 5 bases, 7 bases remained unmatched. This CDR3 has 16 residues. In DNA form, the CDR3 reads TGTGCCAGCAGCTTGGTAGGGCTAGCGGGTAACAATGAGCAGTTCTTC. Translated: CASSLVGLAGNNEQFF.

The rearrangement joins TRBV5-1 to TRBJ2-7; 9 bases line up with TRBD1. The germline CDR1 and CDR2 sequences are SGHRS and YFSETQ. This CDR3 spans 14 amino acids. V shed 0 bases and J 5 bases; nucleotides not matched to a gene: 3. The CDR3 loop is CASSLAGTGNEQYF. The CDR3 bases are TGCGCCAGCAGCTTGGCTGGGACAGGGAACGAGCAGTACTTC.

J is TRBJ1-2 and V is TRBV25-1; 8 nucleotides agree with TRBD1. CDR3 length: 16 amino acids. The J segment lost 5 bases and the V segment lost 1 base, leaving 9 bases of the junction unmatched. From germline, CDR1 is MGHDK and CDR2 SYGVNS. In DNA, the CDR3 is TGTGCCAGCAGTGAATTCATTGGACAGGGATTATATGGCTACACCTTC. Translating it yields CASSEFIGQGLYGYTF.

The chain employs TRBV5-1 and TRBJ1-1; maybe TRBD1 (6 bases). This CDR3 is built from 14 residues. Trimming left V 4 bases short and J 1 base short, with 11 bases between. Germline assignment: CDR1 SGHRS and CDR2 YFSETQ. The CDR3 DNA reads TGCGCCAGCAGCACTTTGACAGGGAACACTGAAGCTTTCTTT. Amino acid sequence: CASSTLTGNTEAFF.

The chain couples TRBV5-6 to TRBJ2-5; unclear D gene. The CDR3 runs 15 residues. V was trimmed by 0 bases and J by 2 bases, leaving 11 bases between them. CDR1 is SGHDT, CDR2 YYEEEE, per germline. CDR3 residues: CASSLVGHGQETQYF. The CDR3 DNA follows: TGTGCCAGCAGCTTGGTCGGCCACGGGCAAGAGACCCAGTACTTC.

V usage is TRBV9 and J usage is TRBJ1-3; a possible D gene is TRBD1 (6 bases). V was shortened by 4 bases and J by 1 base, with 12 bases between the two germline ends. The CDR3 is 15 amino acids. Germline CDR1 is SGDLS and CDR2 is YYNGEE. CDR3 in amino acids: CASSPNRVSGNTIYF. For the CDR3, the DNA is TGTGCCAGCAGCCCAAACAGGGTTTCTGGAAACACCATATATTTT. Based on the CDR3 plus reference TRBV9 and TRBJ1-3, the full variable domain is DSGVTQTPKHLITATGQRVTLRCSPRSGDLSVYWYQQSLDQGLQFLIQYYNGEERAKGNILERFSAQQFPDLHSELNLSSLELGDSALYFCASSPNRVSGNTIYFGEGSWLTVV.

This rearrangement joins TRBV2 to TRBJ1-3; D might be TRBD1 (6 bases). Trimming removed 3 bases at V and 1 base at J, with 10 bases between. The CDR3 contains 15 residues. Germline V gives CDR1 SNHLY, CDR2 FYNNEI. The chain's CDR3 is CASSELRGSGNTIYF. CDR3 DNA: TGTGCCAGCAGTGAGCTTAGGGGGTCTGGAAACACCATATATTTT.

This sequence joins TRBV2 and TRBJ2-7; D not resolved. V lost 7 bases and J 1 base, leaving 8 bases between the germline ends. This CDR3 contains 12 residues. Germline values: CDR1 SNHLY, CDR2 FYNNEI. The CDR3 sequence: CASTGFSYEQYF. For the CDR3, the DNA is TGTGCCAGCACCGGGTTTTCCTACGAGCAGTACTTC.

A word on this clone: The junction shows a germline mismatch at one end, possibly a read error. J is TRBJ1-4 and V is TRBV27, with D perhaps TRBD1 (6 bases). Per the germline V gene, CDR1 is MNHEY and CDR2 is SMNVEV (reference sequence). This CDR3 has 16 amino acids. CDR3 in DNA: TGTGCCAGAAGTTTGGTCGACAGGTCGGGTCGGGAAAAACTGTTTTTT. Its protein is CARSLVDRSGREKLFF.

This clone was seen just once. The chain links TRBV29-1 to TRBJ2-4, with D tentatively TRBD1 (6 bases). Trimming pared 0 bases from V and 2 bases from J, leaving 8 bases between. Germline V lookup: CDR1 SQVTM, CDR2 ANQGSEA. The CDR3 consists of 14 residues. Here the CDR3 DNA reads TGCAGCGTTGAAGACCAGGGGACCAAAAACATTCAGTACTTC. It codes for CSVEDQGTKNIQYF.

V is TRBV4-2 and J is TRBJ2-1; D is ambiguous. Germline loops: CDR1 LGHNA, CDR2 YNFKEQ. The CDR3 extends over 13 amino acids. V was shortened by 9 bases and J by 6 bases, with 15 bases between the two germline ends. The CDR3 loop is CASTTPYGNEQFF. The CDR3 coding sequence is TGTGCCAGTACGACCCCCTATGGCAATGAGCAGTTCTTC.

In this sample, this clone turned up once. The rearrangement uses TRBV11-3 and TRBJ2-3, with 7 bases that match TRBD2. The ends lost 1 base at V and 0 bases at J; junction bases unmatched: 4. The CDR3 runs to 16 residues. Germline V gene sequence: CDR1 SGHNT, CDR2 YENEEA. CDR3: CASSLGDYPSTDTQYF. DNA for the CDR3: TGTGCCAGCAGCTTAGGGGACTATCCTAGCACAGATACGCAGTATTTT. Combining the CDR3 with reference TRBV11-3 and TRBJ2-3 gives the whole variable domain EAGVVQSPRYKIIEKKQPVAFWCNPISGHNTLYWYLQNLGQGPELLIRYENEEAVDDSQLPKDRFSAERLKGVDSTLKIQPAELGDSAVYLCASSLGDYPSTDTQYFGPGTRLTVL.

The rearrangement uses TRBV10-3 and TRBJ1-1; D is uncertain. Germline CDR1 ENHRY, CDR2 SYGVKD. The CDR3 extends over 13 amino acids. Trimming cost V 6 bases and J 10 bases, with 18 bases left between them. CDR3 protein: CAIRFISGHRAFF. As DNA, the CDR3 is TGTGCCATCAGATTTATTTCCGGGCATCGAGCTTTCTTT.

The chain couples TRBV9 to TRBJ1-3, with D unclear. This CDR3 spans 14 amino acids. V gave up 3 bases and J gave up 0 bases, with 7 bases separating them. Germline CDR1 is SGDLS and CDR2 is YYNGEE. The CDR3 DNA sequence: TGTGCCAGCAGCGGAGCGGTCTCTGGAAACACCATATATTTT. Protein: CASSGAVSGNTIYF.

The rearrangement uses TRBV5-1 and TRBJ2-7; D gene uncertain. CDR3 size: 15 residues. V was trimmed by 2 bases and J by 2 bases, leaving 14 bases between them. CDR1 is SGHRS, CDR2 YFSETQ, per germline. The CDR3 is CASSLETSSPYEQYF. The CDR3 DNA sequence: TGCGCCAGCAGCTTAGAGACATCGAGCCCCTACGAGCAGTACTTC.

The chain combines TRBV6-5 with TRBJ1-2; D unresolved. This CDR3 is 12 amino acids long. Germline V gene data show CDR1 as MNHEY and CDR2 as SVGAGI. Trimming shortened V by 10 bases and J by 3 bases, and 12 bases separated the two germline ends. CDR3 bases: TGTGCCACAAAGCGGGTCGACTATGGCTACACCTTC. As protein: CATKRVDYGYTF.

The chain employs TRBV20-1 and TRBJ2-5; maybe TRBD1 (6 bases). The CDR3 loop spans 11 amino acids. Germline assignment: CDR1 DFQATT and CDR2 SNEGSKA (reference sequence). The V end was cut by 5 bases, the J end by 7 bases, with 11 bases between. CDR3 sequence reads: CSAGGRGTQYF. For the CDR3, the DNA is TGCAGTGCTGGGGGCCGAGGGACCCAGTACTTC.